One and the same sample provided the 5 T cell receptor beta chains below, sequenced in a study of identical twins. TCRdb re-called the 5' RACE reads with MiXCR, one entry per CDR3 protein. The sample holds 300,000 to 350,000 distinct CDR3 sequences, approximately 13% seen once. The same sample was also used in a study of yellow fever vaccine responses in identical twins.

Sequenced sample: CD8+ T cells sorted from blood. These receptor sequences come from a woman under 30 in good health.

This clonotype occurred many times. The chain has TRBV29-1 and TRBJ2-3, with 9 bases matching TRBD2. The trim removed 7 bases at V and 6 bases at J, leaving 11 bases unmatched. CDR1 and CDR2 (germline): SQVTM, ANQGSEA. The CDR3 length is 14 residues. CDR3 sequence: CSAPGLAEGDTQYF. CDR3 nucleotides: TGCAGCGCGCCGGGACTAGCCGAGGGGGATACGCAGTATTTT.

This clonotype was seen only a few times. This chain joins TRBV2 and TRBJ1-5; no definite D call. V shed 7 bases and J shed 0 bases, with 13 bases lying between them. Per the germline V gene, CDR1 is SNHLY and CDR2 is FYNNEI. The CDR3 has 15 amino acids. The CDR3 DNA follows: TGTGCCAGCACTACCGGCACGGATAGCAATCAGCCCCAGCATTTT. It yields the protein CASTTGTDSNQPQHF. Full variable domain (remainder filled in from reference TRBV2 and TRBJ1-5): EPEVTQTPSHQVTQMGQEVILRCVPISNHLYFYWYRQILGQKVEFLVSFYNNEISEKSEIFDDQFSVERPDGSNFTLKIRSTKLEDSAMYFCASTTGTDSNQPQHFGDGTRLSIL.

This clonotype has a handful of counts. The V call is TRBV2, the J call TRBJ2-1; tentative D call: TRBD1 (5 bases). CDR3 length: 14 residues. Between the trimmed V and J ends, which lost 8 bases and 5 bases, there was a span of 16 bases. The germline V gene encodes CDR1 SNHLY and CDR2 FYNNEI. Here the CDR3 reads CASATWGPHNEQFF. CDR3 DNA sequence: TGTGCCAGCGCCACCTGGGGCCCCCACAATGAGCAGTTCTTC.

This clonotype was seen repeatedly, ten times or more. V is TRBV7-9 and J is TRBJ2-2; 8 bases align to TRBD2. The V segment lost 5 bases and the J segment 5 bases; nucleotides outside the gene matches: 1. CDR1 SEHNR and CDR2 FQNEAQ come from the germline V gene (reference sequence). The CDR3 runs to 13 residues. CDR3 nucleotide sequence: TGTGCCAGCAGCGGCGGGAGGACCGGGGAGCTGTTTTTT. The encoded protein is CASSGGRTGELFF.

This clonotype came up many times. The chain recombines TRBV20-1 with TRBJ2-1; 10 bases are a match to TRBD2. The CDR3 loop spans 14 amino acids. With V trimmed by 6 bases and J by 9 bases, 11 bases remained unmatched. From germline, CDR1 is DFQATT and CDR2 SNEGSKA (reference sequence). Written as DNA, the CDR3 is TGCAGTGCCGGCGGACTAGCGGTCTGGGGTGAGCAGTTCTTC. Translation gives CSAGGLAVWGEQFF.